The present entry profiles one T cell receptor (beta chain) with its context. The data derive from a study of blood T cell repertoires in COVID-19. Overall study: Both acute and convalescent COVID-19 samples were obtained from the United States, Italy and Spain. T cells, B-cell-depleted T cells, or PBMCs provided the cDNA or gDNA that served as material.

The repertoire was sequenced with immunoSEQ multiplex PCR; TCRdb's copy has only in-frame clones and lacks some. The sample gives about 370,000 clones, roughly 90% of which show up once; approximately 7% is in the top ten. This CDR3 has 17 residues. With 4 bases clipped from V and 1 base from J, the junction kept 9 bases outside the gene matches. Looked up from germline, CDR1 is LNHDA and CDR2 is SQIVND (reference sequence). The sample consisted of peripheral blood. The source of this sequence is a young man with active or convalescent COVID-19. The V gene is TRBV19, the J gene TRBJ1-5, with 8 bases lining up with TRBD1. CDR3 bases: TGTGCCAGTAGTACTTCATCAGGGGGCAGGAGCAATCAGCCCCAGCATTTT. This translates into CASSTSSGGRSNQPQHF.